The 13 T cell receptor beta chains below all came from one sample that was sequenced in a study of cytomegalovirus exposure and HLA in healthy donors. PCR primers comprised 60 Vbeta and 13 Jbeta primers. TCRdb's copy holds only in-frame clones and misses some; the assay was immunoSEQ multiplex PCR. The table lists fewer than 250,000 clones, roughly 82% of them singletons. The sequenced material came from PBMCs. Source of these receptors: a man aged 35 to 55 in good health and CMV-seropositive.

The chain has TRBV5-1 and TRBJ1-3; a possible D gene is TRBD1 (6 bases). Germline V CDR1 and CDR2: SGHRS, YFSETQ. V lost 3 bases to trimming and J lost 0 bases, with 13 bases between them. The length of the CDR3 is 16 residues. The CDR3: CASSSQQGSSGNTIYF. CDR3 nucleotides: TGCGCCAGCAGCTCACAACAGGGAAGCTCTGGAAACACCATATATTTT.

The CDR3 sequence is CASSTGLPYEQYV. The CDR3 DNA follows: TGCGCCAGCTCGACAGGGTTGCCCTACGAGCAGTACGTC. J is TRBJ2-7 and V is TRBV10-2, with 7 bases identical to TRBD1. V trimming: 8 bases; J trimming: 2 bases; junction bases outside the gene matches: 6. Germline V lookup: CDR1 WSHSY, CDR2 SAAADI. The CDR3 is made up of 13 amino acids.

The chain carries TRBV19 and TRBJ2-1; 15 positions match TRBD2. J gave up 4 bases and V 5 bases, and 12 bases lay outside the gene matches. The germline gives CDR1 LNHDA, CDR2 SQIVND (reference sequence). The CDR3 totals 19 residues. CDR3 nucleotides: TGTGCCAGTAGTGTAGGACTAGCGGGAGGGATAAAAGGTTACAATGAGCAGTTCTTC. Translating it yields CASSVGLAGGIKGYNEQFF.

V gene TRBV5-6 combines with J gene TRBJ1-1, with 8 bases fitting TRBD1. Germline-derived CDR1 and CDR2 are SGHDT and YYEEEE. With V trimmed by 0 bases and J by 3 bases, 1 base remained unmatched. This CDR3 is 14 amino acids long. In nucleotides, the CDR3 is TGTGCCAGCAGCTTGGGGGACAGGTACACTGAAGCTTTCTTT. Translated: CASSLGDRYTEAFF. The whole variable domain, filled in from reference TRBV5-6 and TRBJ1-1, reads DAGVTQSPTHLIKTRGQQVTLRCSPKSGHDTVSWYQQALGQGPQFIFQYYEEEERQRGNFPDRFSGHQFPNYSSELNVNALLLGDSALYLCASSLGDRYTEAFFGQGTRLTVV.

The chain is built from TRBV6-1 and TRBJ1-2; 10 bases agree with TRBD1. The CDR3 covers 15 residues. V shed 6 bases and J 3 bases; nucleotides not matched to a gene: 7. Germline CDR1 and CDR2: MNHNS and SASEGT. In DNA form, the CDR3 reads TGTGCCAGCAGCCTCCTGGACAGGGGGGACTATGGCTACACCTTC. It codes for CASSLLDRGDYGYTF.

This clone was recorded only once. This rearrangement joins TRBV2 to TRBJ2-5, with TRBD2 matching over 9 bases. Trimming cost V 6 bases and J 9 bases; bases outside gene matches: 14. This CDR3 has 15 residues. The V gene's germline CDR1 is SNHLY and CDR2 FYNNEI. This CDR3 is CASREGRLSGRPQYF. CDR3 bases: TGTGCCAGCAGGGAGGGGCGCCTTAGCGGGAGACCCCAGTACTTC. Full variable domain (outside the CDR3, taken from reference TRBV2 and TRBJ2-5): EPEVTQTPSHQVTQMGQEVILRCVPISNHLYFYWYRQILGQKVEFLVSFYNNEISEKSEIFDDQFSVERPDGSNFTLKIRSTKLEDSAMYFCASREGRLSGRPQYFGPGTRLLVL.

V and J are TRBV5-6 and TRBJ1-1, with 7 positions matching TRBD1. This CDR3 region has 14 residues. V lost 2 bases to trimming and J lost 5 bases; unmatched junction nucleotides: 6. In germline, CDR1 is SGHDT, CDR2 YYEEEE. The CDR3 region is CASSLQGRGTEAFF. As DNA, the CDR3 is TGTGCCAGCAGCTTACAGGGGCGCGGGACTGAAGCTTTCTTT.

The chain is built from TRBV27 and TRBJ1-3; no clear D. Trimming stripped 5 bases from V and 0 bases from J, with 23 bases between. CDR1 and CDR2 from the germline V gene are MNHEY and SMNVEV (reference sequence). This CDR3 region has 19 residues. The CDR3: CASSTAAPAAINSGNTIYF. The CDR3, as DNA: TGTGCCAGCAGTACAGCGGCTCCGGCAGCCATCAACTCTGGAAACACCATATATTTT.

J is TRBJ2-3 and V is TRBV6-5; TRBD1 is a possible D gene (5 bases). Deletions cut 5 bases from V and 6 bases from J, with 12 bases between. Per germline, CDR1 MNHEY and CDR2 SVGAGI. The CDR3 sequence is 13 residues long. The CDR3 protein is CASSTGPGDTQYF. As DNA, the CDR3 is TGTGCCAGCAGTACTGGGCCAGGGGATACGCAGTATTTT.

The chain carries TRBV9 and TRBJ2-7, with D hard to call. The germline V and J ends were trimmed by 0 bases and 1 base, with 5 bases remaining between them. The CDR3 runs to 13 residues. Germline lookup yields CDR1 SGDLS and CDR2 YYNGEE. DNA of the CDR3: TGTGCCAGCAGCGTAGACTTTTCCTACGAGCAGTACTTC. This encodes CASSVDFSYEQYF.

The chain employs TRBV7-8 and TRBJ2-2; 11 nucleotides agree with TRBD2. J was trimmed by 5 bases and V by 4 bases; bases with no gene match: 6. CDR3 length equals 16 residues. Germline V gene sequence: CDR1 SGHVS, CDR2 FQNEAQ. The CDR3 region is CASSSRTSGLTGELFF. The CDR3 nucleotides are TGTGCCAGCAGCTCGCGGACTAGCGGGCTTACCGGGGAGCTGTTTTTT.

This chain links TRBV2 with TRBJ2-2, with 10 bases identical to TRBD2. Germline V CDR1 and CDR2: SNHLY, FYNNEI. The CDR3 covers 17 residues. The ends lost 4 bases at V and 3 bases at J; junction bases unmatched: 8. CDR3 coding DNA: TGTGCCAGCAGTGTAGGTAGCGGGAGGTTACACACCGGGGAGCTGTTTTTT. As protein: CASSVGSGRLHTGELFF. Combining the CDR3 with reference TRBV2 and TRBJ2-2 gives the whole variable domain EPEVTQTPSHQVTQMGQEVILRCVPISNHLYFYWYRQILGQKVEFLVSFYNNEISEKSEIFDDQFSVERPDGSNFTLKIRSTKLEDSAMYFCASSVGSGRLHTGELFFGEGSRLTVL.

V and J are TRBV25-1 and TRBJ2-2, with 8 bases lining up with TRBD2. With V trimmed by 1 base and J by 7 bases, 11 bases remained unmatched. The CDR3 has 17 amino acids. Germline V lookup: CDR1 MGHDK, CDR2 SYGVNS. The CDR3 here is CASSESGSGSFVGELFF. CDR3 bases: TGTGCCAGCAGTGAATCGGGCAGCGGGAGTTTCGTCGGGGAGCTGTTTTTT.